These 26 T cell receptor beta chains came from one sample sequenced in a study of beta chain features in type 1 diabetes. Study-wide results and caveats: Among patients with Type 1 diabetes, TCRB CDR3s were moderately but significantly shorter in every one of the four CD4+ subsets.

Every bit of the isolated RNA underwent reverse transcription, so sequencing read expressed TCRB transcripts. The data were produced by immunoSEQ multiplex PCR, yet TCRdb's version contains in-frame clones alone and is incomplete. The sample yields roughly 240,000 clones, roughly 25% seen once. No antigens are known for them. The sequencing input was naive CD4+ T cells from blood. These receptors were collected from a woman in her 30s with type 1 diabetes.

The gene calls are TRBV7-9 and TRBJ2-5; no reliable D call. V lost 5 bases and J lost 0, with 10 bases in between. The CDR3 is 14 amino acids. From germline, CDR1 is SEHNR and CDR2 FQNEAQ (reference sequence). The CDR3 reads CASSVGANQETQYF. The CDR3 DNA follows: TGTGCCAGCAGCGTCGGAGCTAACCAAGAGACCCAGTACTTC. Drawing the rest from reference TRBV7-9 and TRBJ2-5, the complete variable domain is DTGVSQNPRHKITKRGQNVTFRCDPISEHNRLYWYRQTLGQGPEFLTYFQNEAQLEKSRLLSDRFSAERPKGSFSTLEIQRTEQGDSAMYLCASSVGANQETQYFGPGTRLLVL.

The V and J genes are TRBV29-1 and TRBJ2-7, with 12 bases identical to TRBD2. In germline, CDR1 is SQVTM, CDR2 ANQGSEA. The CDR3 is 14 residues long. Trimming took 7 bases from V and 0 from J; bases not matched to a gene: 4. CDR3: CSARTSGISYEQYF. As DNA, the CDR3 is TGCAGCGCCCGGACTAGCGGGATCTCCTACGAGCAGTACTTC.

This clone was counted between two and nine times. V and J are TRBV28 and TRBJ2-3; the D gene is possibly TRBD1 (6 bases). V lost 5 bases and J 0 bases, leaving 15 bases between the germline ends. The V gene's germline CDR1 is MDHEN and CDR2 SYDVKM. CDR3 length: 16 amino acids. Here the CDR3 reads CASSTTRGISTDTQYF. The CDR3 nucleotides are TGTGCCAGCAGTACTACCAGGGGTATAAGCACAGATACGCAGTATTTT. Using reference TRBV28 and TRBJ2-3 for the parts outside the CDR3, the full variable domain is DVKVTQSSRYLVKRTGEKVFLECVQDMDHENMFWYRQDPGLGLRLIYFSYDVKMKEKGDIPEGYSVSREKKERFSLILESASTNQTSMYLCASSTTRGISTDTQYFGPGTRLTVL.

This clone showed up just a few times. In DNA, the CDR3 is TGCGCCAGCAGCCCTAAAATCCTAGCGGGAGACTCCTACAATGAGCAGTTCTTC. Translated: CASSPKILAGDSYNEQFF. The rearrangement uses TRBV5-1 and TRBJ2-1; 10 bases line up with TRBD2. The CDR3 spans 18 residues. CDR1 is SGHRS, CDR2 YFSETQ, per germline. The trim removed 4 bases at V and 0 bases at J, leaving 10 bases unmatched.

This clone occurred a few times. CDR3 sequence reads: CASIGTGNEKLFF. In DNA, the CDR3 is TGTGCCAGCATCGGGACAGGGAATGAAAAACTGTTTTTT. The chain carries TRBV2 and TRBJ1-4, with 9 bases lining up with TRBD1. Germline CDR1 and CDR2: SNHLY and FYNNEI. The CDR3 sequence is 13 residues long. V lost 7 bases to trimming and J lost 5 bases; unmatched junction nucleotides: 2.

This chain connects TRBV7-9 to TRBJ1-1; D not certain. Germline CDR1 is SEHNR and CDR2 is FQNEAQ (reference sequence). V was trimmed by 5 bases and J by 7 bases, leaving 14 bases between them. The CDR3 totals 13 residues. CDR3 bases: TGTGCCAGCAGCCCGTGGGGAGATAATGAAGCTTTCTTT. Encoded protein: CASSPWGDNEAFF.

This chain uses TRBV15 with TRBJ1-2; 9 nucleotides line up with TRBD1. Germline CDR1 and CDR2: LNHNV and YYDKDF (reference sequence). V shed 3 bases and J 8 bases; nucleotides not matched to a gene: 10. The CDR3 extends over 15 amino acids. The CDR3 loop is CATSSARGQGRGYTF. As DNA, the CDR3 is TGTGCCACCAGCAGCGCCCGAGGACAGGGGCGAGGCTACACCTTC.

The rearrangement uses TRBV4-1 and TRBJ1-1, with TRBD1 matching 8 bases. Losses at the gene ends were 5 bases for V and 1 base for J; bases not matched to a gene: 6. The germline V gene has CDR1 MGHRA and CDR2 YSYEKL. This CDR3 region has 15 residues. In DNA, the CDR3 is TGCGCCAGCAGCGCTTTGGGGACAGGGAACACTGAAGCTTTCTTT. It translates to CASSALGTGNTEAFF.

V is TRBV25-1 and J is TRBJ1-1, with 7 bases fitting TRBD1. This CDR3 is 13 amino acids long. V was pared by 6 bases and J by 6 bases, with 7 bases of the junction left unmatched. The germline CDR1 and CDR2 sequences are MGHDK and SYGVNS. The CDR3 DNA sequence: TGTGCCAGCAGAACAGGGGAGATCGCTGAAGCTTTCTTT. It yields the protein CASRTGEIAEAFF.

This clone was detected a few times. CDR3 sequence: CASRVKGQQETQYF. CDR3 DNA sequence: TGTGCCAGCCGGGTGAAGGGACAGCAAGAGACCCAGTACTTC. This rearrangement joins TRBV6-5 to TRBJ2-5; 7 positions match TRBD1. The J segment lost 2 bases and the V segment lost 8 bases, leaving 8 bases of the junction unmatched. CDR1 and CDR2 from the germline V gene are MNHEY and SVGAGI. This CDR3 is 14 amino acids long.

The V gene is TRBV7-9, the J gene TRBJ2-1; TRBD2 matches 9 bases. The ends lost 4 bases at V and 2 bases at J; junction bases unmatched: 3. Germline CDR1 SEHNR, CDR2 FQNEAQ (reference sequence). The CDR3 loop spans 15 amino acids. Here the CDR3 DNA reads TGTGCCAGCAGCTCCCTAGCGGGAACCTACAATGAGCAGTTCTTC. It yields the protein CASSSLAGTYNEQFF.

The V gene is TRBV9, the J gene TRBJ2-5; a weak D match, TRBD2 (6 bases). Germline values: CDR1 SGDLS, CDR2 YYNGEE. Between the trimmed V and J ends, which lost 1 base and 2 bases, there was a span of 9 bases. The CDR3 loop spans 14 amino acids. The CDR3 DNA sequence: TGTGCCAGCAGCGTAATGGGGACTCAAGAGACCCAGTACTTC. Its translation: CASSVMGTQETQYF.

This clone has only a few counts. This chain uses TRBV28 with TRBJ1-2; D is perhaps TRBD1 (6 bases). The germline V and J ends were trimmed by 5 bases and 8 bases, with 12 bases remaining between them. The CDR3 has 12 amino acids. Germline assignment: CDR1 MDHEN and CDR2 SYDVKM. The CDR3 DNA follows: TGTGCCAGCAGTCCGACAGGAAGGGGCTACACCTTC. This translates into CASSPTGRGYTF.

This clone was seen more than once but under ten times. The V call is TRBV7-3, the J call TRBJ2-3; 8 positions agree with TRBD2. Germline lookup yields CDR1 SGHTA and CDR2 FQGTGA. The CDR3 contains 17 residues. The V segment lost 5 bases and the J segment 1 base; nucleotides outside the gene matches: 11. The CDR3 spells CASSGTNSGIRTDTQYF. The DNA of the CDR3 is TGTGCCAGCAGCGGTACCAATAGCGGGATTCGCACAGATACGCAGTATTTT.

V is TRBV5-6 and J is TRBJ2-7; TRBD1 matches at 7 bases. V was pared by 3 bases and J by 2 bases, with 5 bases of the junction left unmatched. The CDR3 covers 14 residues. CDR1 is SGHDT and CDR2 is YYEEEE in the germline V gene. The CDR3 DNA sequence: TGTGCCAGCAGCTACGGGACAGAAGCCTACGAGCAGTACTTC. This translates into CASSYGTEAYEQYF. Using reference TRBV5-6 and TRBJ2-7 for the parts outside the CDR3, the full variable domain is DAGVTQSPTHLIKTRGQQVTLRCSPKSGHDTVSWYQQALGQGPQFIFQYYEEEERQRGNFPDRFSGHQFPNYSSELNVNALLLGDSALYLCASSYGTEAYEQYFGPGTRLTVT.

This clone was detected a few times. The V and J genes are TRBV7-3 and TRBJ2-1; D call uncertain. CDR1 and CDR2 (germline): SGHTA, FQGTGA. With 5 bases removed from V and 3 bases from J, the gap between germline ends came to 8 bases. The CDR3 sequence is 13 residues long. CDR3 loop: CASSEDYYNEQFF. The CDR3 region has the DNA TGTGCCAGCAGCGAGGATTACTACAATGAGCAGTTCTTC.

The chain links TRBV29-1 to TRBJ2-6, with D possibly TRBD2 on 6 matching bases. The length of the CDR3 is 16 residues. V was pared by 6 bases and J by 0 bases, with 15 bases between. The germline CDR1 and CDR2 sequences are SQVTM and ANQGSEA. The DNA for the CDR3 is TGCAGCGTGGCAGGGACTGCAAGCTCTGGGGCCAACGTCCTGACTTTC. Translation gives CSVAGTASSGANVLTF.

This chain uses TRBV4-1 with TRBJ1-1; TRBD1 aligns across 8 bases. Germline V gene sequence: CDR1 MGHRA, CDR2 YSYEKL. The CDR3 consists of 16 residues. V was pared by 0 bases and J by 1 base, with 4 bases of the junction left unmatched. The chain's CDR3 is CASSQDRGQANTEAFF. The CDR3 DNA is TGCGCCAGCAGCCAAGACAGGGGACAGGCGAACACTGAAGCTTTCTTT.

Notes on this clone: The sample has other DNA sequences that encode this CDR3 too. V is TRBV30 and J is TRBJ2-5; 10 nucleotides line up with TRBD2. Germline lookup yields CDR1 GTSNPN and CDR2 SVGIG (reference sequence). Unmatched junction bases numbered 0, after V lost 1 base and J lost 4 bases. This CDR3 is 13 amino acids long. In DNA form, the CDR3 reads TGTGCCTGGAGTGGACTAGCGGGAGAGACCCAGTACTTC. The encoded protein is CAWSGLAGETQYF.

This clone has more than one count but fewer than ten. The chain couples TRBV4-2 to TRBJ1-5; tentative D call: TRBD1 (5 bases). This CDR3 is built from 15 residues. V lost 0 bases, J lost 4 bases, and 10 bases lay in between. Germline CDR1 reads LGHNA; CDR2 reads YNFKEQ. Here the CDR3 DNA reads TGTGCCAGCAGCCAAGATGGAGGGGCTAATCAGCCCCAGCATTTT. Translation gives CASSQDGGANQPQHF.

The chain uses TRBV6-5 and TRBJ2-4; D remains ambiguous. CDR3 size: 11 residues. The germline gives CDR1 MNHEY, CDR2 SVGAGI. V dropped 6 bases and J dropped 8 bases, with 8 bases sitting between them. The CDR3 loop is CASRNGYIQYF. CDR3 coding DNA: TGTGCCAGCAGGAACGGGTACATTCAGTACTTC.

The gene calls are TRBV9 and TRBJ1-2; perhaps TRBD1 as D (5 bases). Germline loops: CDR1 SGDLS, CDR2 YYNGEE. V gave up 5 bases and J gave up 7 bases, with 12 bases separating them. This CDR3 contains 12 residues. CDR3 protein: CASRRGGVGYTF. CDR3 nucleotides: TGTGCCAGCAGAAGGGGAGGGGTTGGCTACACCTTC.

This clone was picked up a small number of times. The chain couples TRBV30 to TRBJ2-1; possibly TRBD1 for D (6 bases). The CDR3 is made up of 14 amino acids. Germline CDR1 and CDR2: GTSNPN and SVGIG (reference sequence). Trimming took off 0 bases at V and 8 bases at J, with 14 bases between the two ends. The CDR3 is CAWSVLQGFHEQFF. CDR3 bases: TGTGCCTGGAGTGTACTACAGGGCTTCCATGAGCAGTTCTTC.

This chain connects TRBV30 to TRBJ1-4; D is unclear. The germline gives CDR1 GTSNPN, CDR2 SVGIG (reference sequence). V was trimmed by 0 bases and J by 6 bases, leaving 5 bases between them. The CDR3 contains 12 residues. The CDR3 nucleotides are TGTGCCTGGAGTGTACGGGATGAAAAACTGTTTTTT. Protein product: CAWSVRDEKLFF. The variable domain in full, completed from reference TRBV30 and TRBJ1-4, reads SQTIHQWPATLVQPVGSPLSLECTVEGTSNPNLYWYRQAAGRGLQLLFYSVGIGQISSEVPQNLSASRPQDRQFILSSKKLLLSDSGFYLCAWSVRDEKLFFGSGTQLSVL.

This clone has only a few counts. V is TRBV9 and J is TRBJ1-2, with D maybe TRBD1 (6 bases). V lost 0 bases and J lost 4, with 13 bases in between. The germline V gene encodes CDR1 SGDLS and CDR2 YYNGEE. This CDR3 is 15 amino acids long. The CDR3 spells CASSVGQVEVYGYTF. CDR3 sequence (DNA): TGTGCCAGCAGCGTAGGACAGGTGGAGGTCTATGGCTACACCTTC.

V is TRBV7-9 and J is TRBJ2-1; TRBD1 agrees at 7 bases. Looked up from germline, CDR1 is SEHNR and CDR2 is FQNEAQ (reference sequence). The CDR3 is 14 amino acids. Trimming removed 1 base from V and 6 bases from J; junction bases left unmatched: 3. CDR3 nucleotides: TGTGCCAGCAGCTTAGAGGGGGCGCTCAATGAGCAGTTCTTC. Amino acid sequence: CASSLEGALNEQFF.